What follows are 15 T cell receptor beta chains derived from one specimen sequenced in a study of T cell repertoires in cytomegalovirus infection. TCRdb re-analysed the reads in MiXCR, keeping a single row per CDR3 protein. The top ten clones hold 13% of a sample with about 900,000 distinct CDR3 sequences, around 32% of them seen once. Their antigens remain unidentified. The sequenced sample was cultured CD8+ T cells from PBMCs, obtained from culture after CMV antigen stimulation. These receptors came from a human donor in good health (CMV status not recorded). Some clones in this sample may be carry-over from other donors' samples.

J is TRBJ2-7 and V is TRBV2, with a tentative D call TRBD2 (5 bases). Germline lookup yields CDR1 SNHLY and CDR2 FYNNEI. Trimming left V 8 bases short and J 4 bases short, with 15 bases between. This CDR3 is 13 amino acids long. CDR3 region: CASGESTGYEQYF. The CDR3 DNA is TGTGCCAGCGGGGAATCGACGGGGTACGAGCAGTACTTC.

This sequence joins TRBV7-8 and TRBJ2-2; D unresolved. Germline-derived CDR1 and CDR2 are SGHVS and FQNEAQ. The CDR3 length is 15 residues. V lost 5 bases to trimming and J lost 2 bases, with 12 bases between them. The CDR3 here is CASSDRTDNTGELFF. Here the CDR3 DNA reads TGTGCCAGCAGCGACCGGACGGATAACACCGGGGAGCTGTTTTTT.

This clonotype was picked up a small number of times. The chain employs TRBV3-1 and TRBJ2-2; 9 nucleotides line up with TRBD2. CDR1 LGHDT and CDR2 YNNKEL come from the germline V gene (reference sequence). This CDR3 region has 18 residues. V trimming: 1 base; J trimming: 1 base; junction bases outside the gene matches: 7. The CDR3 bases are TGTGCCAGCAGCCAAGGAAGGAGCGGGGGGTTGAACACCGGGGAGCTGTTTTTT. Translated, it gives CASSQGRSGGLNTGELFF. The full variable domain, its missing parts supplied by reference TRBV3-1 and TRBJ2-2, is DTAVSQTPKYLVTQMGNDKSIKCEQNLGHDTMYWYKQDSKKFLKIMFSYNNKELIINETVPNRFSPKSPDKAHLNLHINSLELGDSAVYFCASSQGRSGGLNTGELFFGEGSRLTVL.

This clonotype was detected a few times. The chain uses TRBV6-5 and TRBJ2-1; no definite D call. The CDR3 has 14 residues. Germline values: CDR1 MNHEY, CDR2 SVGAGI. Deletions cut 0 bases from V and 6 bases from J, with 9 bases between. CDR3 nucleotide sequence: TGTGCCAGCAGTTACTCGAAGGCAGGCAATGAGCAGTTCTTC. As protein: CASSYSKAGNEQFF.

This clonotype turned up a few times. This sequence joins TRBV7-8 and TRBJ1-5; tentatively, D is TRBD1 (5 bases). V was trimmed by 3 bases and J by 0 bases, leaving 9 bases between them. This CDR3 comprises 15 residues. The germline CDR1 and CDR2 sequences are SGHVS and FQNEAQ. CDR3 in DNA: TGTGCCAGCAGCTTTGGGGCTCATAGCAATCAGCCCCAGCATTTT. As protein: CASSFGAHSNQPQHF.

The sample holds many counts of this clonotype. The chain couples TRBV7-2 to TRBJ1-2; D may be TRBD1 (5 bases). Germline lookup yields CDR1 SGHTA and CDR2 FQGNSA. The CDR3 contains 15 residues. V lost 5 bases and J 7 bases, leaving 20 bases between the germline ends. CDR3 loop: CASSPSGQGLLGYTF. Here the CDR3 DNA reads TGTGCCAGCAGCCCCTCAGGGCAGGGCTTGCTTGGCTACACCTTC.

The chain has TRBV20-1 and TRBJ2-7; D not certain. Germline values: CDR1 DFQATT, CDR2 SNEGSKA (reference sequence). Trimming removed 7 bases from V and 1 base from J, with 17 bases in between. This CDR3 has 14 amino acids. CDR3 bases: TGCAGTGTAAGGGCCCGGACGGATTCCTACGAGCAGTACGTC. Translation gives CSVRARTDSYEQYV.

This clonotype was seen only a few times. V usage is TRBV29-1 and J usage is TRBJ2-7; 9 nucleotides align to TRBD2. Looked up from germline, CDR1 is SQVTM and CDR2 is ANQGSEA. Trimming removed 4 bases from V and 6 bases from J; junction bases left unmatched: 7. The CDR3 runs 13 residues. The CDR3 region has the DNA TGCAGCGTTGTTATAGCGGGGGAAGTCGAGCAGTACGTC. As protein: CSVVIAGEVEQYV.

This clonotype has more than one count but fewer than ten. The chain employs TRBV12-3 or TRBV12-4 and TRBJ2-2, with D possibly matching TRBD1 (5 bases). The CDR3 loop spans 15 amino acids. The germline V and J ends were trimmed by 4 bases and 0 bases, with 9 bases remaining between them. The CDR3 region is CASSWGDTNTGELFF. In DNA, the CDR3 is TGTGCCAGCAGTTGGGGCGATACGAACACCGGGGAGCTGTTTTTT.

This clonotype was seen a few times. V usage is TRBV11-1 and J usage is TRBJ2-1; unclear D gene. Deletions cut 4 bases from V and 7 bases from J, with 8 bases between. Germline V gives CDR1 SGHAT, CDR2 FQDESV (reference sequence). The CDR3 is 12 amino acids. This chain's CDR3 is CASSSHSNEQFF. The CDR3 nucleotides are TGTGCCAGCAGCTCCCACAGTAATGAGCAGTTCTTC.

This clonotype was counted ten times or more. The CDR3 sequence is CASSLLAGLNTEAFF. The CDR3 nucleotides are TGTGCCAGCAGTTTACTGGCAGGCCTAAACACTGAAGCTTTCTTT. The chain links TRBV27 to TRBJ1-1; D remains ambiguous. The CDR3 covers 15 residues. Germline V lookup: CDR1 MNHEY, CDR2 SMNVEV (reference sequence). The V gene lost 2 bases and the J gene lost 2 bases, with 12 bases spanning the gap.

A word on this clonotype: One end of the junction varies from germline; a read error may be responsible. The chain carries TRBV7-9 and TRBJ1-2; TRBD1 matches 8 bases. This CDR3 is built from 15 residues. Germline V CDR1 and CDR2: SEHNR, FQNEAQ (reference sequence). The CDR3, as DNA: TGTGCCAACAGCTTAGTAGTGACAGGGGACTATGGCTACACCTTC. It is translated as CANSLVVTGDYGYTF.

On this clonotype itself: The junction departs from the called germline gene at one end, perhaps through a read error. The V gene is TRBV7-6, the J gene TRBJ2-7; tentatively, D is TRBD2 (5 bases). This CDR3 has 12 amino acids. The germline gives CDR1 SGHVS, CDR2 FNYEAQ. The CDR3 is CANSLGIDEQYF. CDR3 coding DNA: TGTGCCAACAGCCTCGGGATCGACGAGCAGTACTTC.

This clonotype was counted only a few times. V is TRBV5-5 and J is TRBJ2-1; TRBD1 matches at 7 bases. The junction had 9 bases not matched to a gene; V was cut back by 3 bases and J by 0 bases. CDR1 SGHKS and CDR2 YYEKEE come from the germline V gene (reference sequence). The CDR3 covers 17 residues. The CDR3 is CASSSPPEGASYNEQFF. Written as DNA, the CDR3 is TGTGCCAGCAGCTCGCCACCCGAGGGGGCCTCCTACAATGAGCAGTTCTTC.

The chain is built from TRBV6-2 or TRBV6-3 and TRBJ2-3, with D possibly being TRBD1 (6 bases). The CDR3 sequence is 14 residues long. CDR1 is MNHEY, CDR2 SVGEGT, per germline. V lost 8 bases to trimming and J lost 0 bases, with 12 bases between them. The CDR3 DNA reads as TGTGCCAGCCGCCGGGACATTAGCACAGATACGCAGTATTTT. It codes for CASRRDISTDTQYF.